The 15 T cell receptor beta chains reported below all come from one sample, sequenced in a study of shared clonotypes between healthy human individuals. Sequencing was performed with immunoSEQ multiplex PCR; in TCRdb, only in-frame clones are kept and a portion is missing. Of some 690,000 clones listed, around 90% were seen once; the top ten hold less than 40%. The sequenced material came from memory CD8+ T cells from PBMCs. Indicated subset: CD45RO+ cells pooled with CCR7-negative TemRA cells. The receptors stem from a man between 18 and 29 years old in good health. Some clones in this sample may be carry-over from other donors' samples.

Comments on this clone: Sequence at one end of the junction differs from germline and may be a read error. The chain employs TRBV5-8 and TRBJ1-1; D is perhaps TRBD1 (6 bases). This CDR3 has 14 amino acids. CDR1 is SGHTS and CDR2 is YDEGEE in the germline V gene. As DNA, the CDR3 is TGCGCCAGCAGACTAGGGGGGGGATCGACTGAAGCTTTCTTT. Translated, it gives CASRLGGGSTEAFF.

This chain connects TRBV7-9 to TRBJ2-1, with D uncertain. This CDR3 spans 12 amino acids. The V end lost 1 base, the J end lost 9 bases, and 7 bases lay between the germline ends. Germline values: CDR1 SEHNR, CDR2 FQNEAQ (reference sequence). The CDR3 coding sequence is TGTGCCAGCAGCTTAGGAAAAACTGAGCAGTTCTTC. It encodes CASSLGKTEQFF.

This CDR3 reads CASSPSAGHSNQPQHF. The DNA for the CDR3 is TGTGCCAGCAGCCCTTCCGCAGGCCATAGCAATCAGCCCCAGCATTTT. The chain links TRBV27 to TRBJ1-5, with no clear D. The CDR3 totals 16 residues. Germline V gives CDR1 MNHEY, CDR2 SMNVEV (reference sequence). V gave up 6 bases and J gave up 0 bases, with 15 bases separating them.

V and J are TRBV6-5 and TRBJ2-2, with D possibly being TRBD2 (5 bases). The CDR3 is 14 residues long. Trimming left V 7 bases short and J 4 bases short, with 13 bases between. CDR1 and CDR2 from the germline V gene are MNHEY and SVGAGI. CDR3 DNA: TGTGCCAGCACAGCCGACGGGGTCACCGGGGAGCTGTTTTTT. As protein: CASTADGVTGELFF.

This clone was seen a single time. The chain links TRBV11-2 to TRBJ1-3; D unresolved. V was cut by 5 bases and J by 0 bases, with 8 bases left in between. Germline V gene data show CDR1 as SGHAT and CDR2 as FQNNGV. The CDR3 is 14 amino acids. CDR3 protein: CASSIRGSGNTIYF. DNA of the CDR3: TGTGCCAGCAGCATCCGGGGCTCTGGAAACACCATATATTTT.

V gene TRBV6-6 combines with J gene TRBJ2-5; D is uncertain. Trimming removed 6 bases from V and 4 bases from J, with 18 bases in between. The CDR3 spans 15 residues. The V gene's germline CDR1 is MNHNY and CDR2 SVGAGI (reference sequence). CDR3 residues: CASSQDGAFGETQYF. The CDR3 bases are TGTGCCAGCAGCCAGGACGGAGCGTTCGGAGAGACCCAGTACTTC.

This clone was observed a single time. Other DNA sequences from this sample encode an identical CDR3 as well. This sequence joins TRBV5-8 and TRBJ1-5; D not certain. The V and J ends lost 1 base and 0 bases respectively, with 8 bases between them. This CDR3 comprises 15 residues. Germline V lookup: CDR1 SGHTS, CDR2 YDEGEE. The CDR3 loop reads CASSLQGYSNQPQHF. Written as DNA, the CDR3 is TGTGCCAGCAGCTTGCAAGGGTATAGCAATCAGCCCCAGCATTTT.

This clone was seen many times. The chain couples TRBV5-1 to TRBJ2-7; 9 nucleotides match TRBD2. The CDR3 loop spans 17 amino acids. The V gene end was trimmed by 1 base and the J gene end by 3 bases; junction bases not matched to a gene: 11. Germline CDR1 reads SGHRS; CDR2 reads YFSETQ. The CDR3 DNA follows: TGCGCCAGCAGCTTGATAGGTCGTGCGGGAGGGTTCTACGAGCAGTACTTC. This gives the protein CASSLIGRAGGFYEQYF.

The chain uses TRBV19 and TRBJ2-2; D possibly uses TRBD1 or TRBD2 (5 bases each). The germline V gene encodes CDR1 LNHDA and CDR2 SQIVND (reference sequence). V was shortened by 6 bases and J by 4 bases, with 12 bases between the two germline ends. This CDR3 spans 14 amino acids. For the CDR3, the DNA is TGTGCCAGTAGGTTTGGGGGTGCCACCGGGGAGCTGTTTTTT. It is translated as CASRFGGATGELFF.

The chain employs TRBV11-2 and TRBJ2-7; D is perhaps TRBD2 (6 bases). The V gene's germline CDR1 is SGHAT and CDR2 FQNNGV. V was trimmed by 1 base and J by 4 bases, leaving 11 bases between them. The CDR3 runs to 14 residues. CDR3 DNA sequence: TGTGCCAGCAGCTTAGCGGGGGTCATATACGAGCAGTACTTC. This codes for CASSLAGVIYEQYF.

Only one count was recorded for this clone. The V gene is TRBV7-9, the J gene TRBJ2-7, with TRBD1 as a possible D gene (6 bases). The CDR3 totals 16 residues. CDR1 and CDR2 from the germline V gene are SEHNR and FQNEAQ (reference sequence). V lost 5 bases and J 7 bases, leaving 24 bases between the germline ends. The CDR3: CASSLPVGAGVGEQYF. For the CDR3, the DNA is TGTGCCAGCAGCCTGCCGGTTGGGGCAGGGGTGGGGGAGCAGTACTTC. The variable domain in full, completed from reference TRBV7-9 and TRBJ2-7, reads DTGVSQNPRHKITKRGQNVTFRCDPISEHNRLYWYRQTLGQGPEFLTYFQNEAQLEKSRLLSDRFSAERPKGSFSTLEIQRTEQGDSAMYLCASSLPVGAGVGEQYFGPGTRLTVT.

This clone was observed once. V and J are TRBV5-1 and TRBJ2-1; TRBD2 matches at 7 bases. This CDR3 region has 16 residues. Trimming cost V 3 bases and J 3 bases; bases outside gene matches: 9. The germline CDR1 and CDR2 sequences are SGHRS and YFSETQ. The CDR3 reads CASSSKGLVVYNEQFF. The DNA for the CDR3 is TGCGCCAGCAGCTCGAAAGGACTAGTCGTCTACAATGAGCAGTTCTTC.

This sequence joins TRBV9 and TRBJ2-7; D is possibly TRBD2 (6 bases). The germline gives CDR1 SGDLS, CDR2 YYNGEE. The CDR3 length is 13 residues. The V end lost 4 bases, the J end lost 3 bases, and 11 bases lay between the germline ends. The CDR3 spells CASSPGGYYEQYF. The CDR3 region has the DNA TGTGCCAGCAGCCCCGGAGGGTACTACGAGCAGTACTTC.

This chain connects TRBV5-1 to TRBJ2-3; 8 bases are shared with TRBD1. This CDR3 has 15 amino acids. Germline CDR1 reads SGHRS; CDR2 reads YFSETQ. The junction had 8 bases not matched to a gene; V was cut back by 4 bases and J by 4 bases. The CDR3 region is CASSPGQGISDTQYF. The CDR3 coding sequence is TGCGCCAGCAGCCCCGGACAGGGAATTTCAGATACGCAGTATTTT.

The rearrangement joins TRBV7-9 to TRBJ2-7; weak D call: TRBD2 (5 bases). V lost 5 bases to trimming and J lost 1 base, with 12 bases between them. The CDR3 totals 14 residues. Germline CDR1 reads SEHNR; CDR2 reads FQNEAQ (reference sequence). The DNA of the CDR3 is TGTGCCAGCAGCGAACCTTCGGGGTCCTACGAGCAGTACTTC. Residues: CASSEPSGSYEQYF.